Given below is one T cell receptor beta chain in context. The source of the sample is a study of blood T cell repertoires in COVID-19. Trimming pared 0 bases from V and 5 bases from J, leaving 11 bases between. CDR1 is SGHNT, CDR2 YYREEE, per germline (reference sequence). This CDR3 spans 14 amino acids. Repertoires were generated with immunoSEQ multiplex PCR, while TCRdb's copy carries only in-frame clones and drops some. This sample has a few hundred thousand clones, with roughly 89% found just once. This TCR came from a woman in her forties or fifties who had been exposed to COVID-19. Sequencing used PBMCs or T cells enriched from blood (not recorded which). This chain joins TRBV5-4 and TRBJ2-5, with D possibly TRBD1 on 6 matching bases. CDR3 sequence (DNA): TGTGCCAGCAGCTTGGTGGGACAAGAGGAGACCCAGTACTTC. This encodes CASSLVGQEETQYF.